The entry that follows covers one T cell receptor beta chain sequence. Sequencing used immunoSEQ multiplex PCR; TCRdb keeps in-frame clones, though not all of them. The sample has about 44,000 clones; 65% to 80% are singletons. The sample originates from a study of control samples from healthy donors and cancer patients. The CDR3 is 13 amino acids. Germline V gene data show CDR1 as SGHAT and CDR2 as FQNNGV. Trimming removed 4 bases at V and 9 bases at J, with 14 bases between. This TCR derives from a male donor with melanoma. The chain couples TRBV11-2 to TRBJ2-3; D possibly matches TRBD1 or TRBD2 (5 bases each). The sequencing input was formalin-fixed, paraffin-embedded tissue. This CDR3 reads CASSWGTTPTQYF. CDR3 DNA sequence: TGTGCCAGCAGCTGGGGGACCACACCGACGCAGTATTTT.